This T cell receptor beta chain derives from a study of blood T cells in healthy people across ages. General study findings and limits: From one million sequenced T cells, diversity estimates were lower bounds. In long-lived donors, naive CD4+ cell counts and diversity exceeded those of aged donors.

In this sample, this clonotype turned up many times. Antigen specificity is unknown. A sample-barcoded 5' primer and a J-beta primer mix were used in a second PCR of roughly 6 to 11 cycles. CDR3-containing paired-end reads numbering at least 2.5 million came from each sample. A single record per CDR3 protein comes from TCRdb applying MiXCR to the 5' RACE reads. The sample includes hundreds of thousands of distinct CDR3 sequences, approximately 30% of them seen just once. Sequenced sample: blood. The sequence was collected from a woman older than 75 in good health.

The DNA for the CDR3 is TGTGCCAGCAGGCTGGGGCCTGGGGCCAACGTCCTGACTTTC. Translation gives CASRLGPGANVLTF. The V gene is TRBV2, the J gene TRBJ2-6; a weak D match, TRBD1 (5 bases). CDR1 SNHLY and CDR2 FYNNEI come from the germline V gene. V dropped 6 bases and J dropped 2 bases, with 8 bases sitting between them. The CDR3 has 14 residues. The variable domain in full, completed from reference TRBV2 and TRBJ2-6, reads EPEVTQTPSHQVTQMGQEVILRCVPISNHLYFYWYRQILGQKVEFLVSFYNNEISEKSEIFDDQFSVERPDGSNFTLKIRSTKLEDSAMYFCASRLGPGANVLTFGAGSRLTVL.